The 14 T cell receptor beta chains reported below all come from one sample, sequenced in a study of blood T cells in healthy people across ages. Primed by a sample-barcoded 5' primer and a J-beta primer mix, a second PCR proceeded for about 6 to 12 cycles. Each CDR3 protein is one row after TCRdb ran MiXCR on the 5' RACE reads. Here the sample spans over 550,000 distinct CDR3 sequences, about 30% being singletons. Sequencing input: blood. These receptors all come from a woman aged 80 or over in good health.

This clonotype came up a few times. This sequence may be a read error, since a much larger clone differs from it by one base. The chain employs TRBV12-3 or TRBV12-4 and TRBJ2-5, with 9 bases lining up with TRBD2. The J segment lost 11 bases and the V segment lost 4 bases, leaving 20 bases of the junction unmatched. CDR3 length: 17 amino acids. DNA of the CDR3: TGTGCCAGCAGTTCGTCCCCCGGGACTAGCCTGGGGACTCGGCAGTACTTC. Its translation: CASSSSPGTSLGTRQYF.

Note on this clonotype: This may come from a read error, since a much larger clone is one base off. The V and J genes are TRBV2 and TRBJ2-7; TRBD1 is a possible D gene (6 bases). V was trimmed by 7 bases and J by 7 bases, leaving 20 bases between them. The CDR3 loop spans 14 amino acids. CDR1 and CDR2 (germline): SNHLY, FYNNEI. CDR3 residues: CASMGHPRRNEQYF. CDR3 DNA sequence: TGTGCCAGCATGGGACACCCCCGAAGGAATGAGCAGTACTTC.

This clonotype was counted ten times or more. This rearrangement joins TRBV30 to TRBJ2-5; the D gene is possibly TRBD1 (7 bases). The V and J ends lost 7 bases and 6 bases respectively, with 18 bases between them. Germline V gives CDR1 GTSNPN, CDR2 SVGIG (reference sequence). This CDR3 region has 13 residues. For the CDR3, the DNA is TGTGCCTTAGACAGGGACTTAGGGAAGACCCAGTACTTC. It yields the protein CALDRDLGKTQYF.

This clonotype was counted ten times or more. This chain connects TRBV7-2 to TRBJ2-3, with 11 nucleotides matching TRBD2. CDR3 length: 17 amino acids. J was trimmed by 0 bases and V by 5 bases; bases with no gene match: 7. Germline V lookup: CDR1 SGHTA, CDR2 FQGNSA. CDR3 loop: CASSLSSGGPSTDTQYF. CDR3 coding DNA: TGTGCCAGCAGCCTTTCTAGCGGGGGGCCCAGCACAGATACGCAGTATTTT.

This clonotype was picked up many times. A clone one base away is much larger, so this may be a read error. The limits of the CDR3 on the DNA are not certain, so only TCRdb's listed CDR3 is given. The gene calls are TRBV7-9 and TRBJ2-6. The CDR3 adds up to 16 amino acids, both ends counted. The germline V gene has CDR1 SEHNR and CDR2 FQNEAQ (reference sequence). The CDR3 region is CASSILVGSGANVRTF.

This clonotype was found many times. A single base separates this from a much larger clone, so it may be a read error. The chain combines TRBV20-1 with TRBJ2-1, with D tentatively TRBD1 (5 bases). Matching the DNA end better, TRBJ2-7 makes the J call doubtful. There are 15 residues in the CDR3. Germline assignment: CDR1 DFQATT and CDR2 SNEGSKA (reference sequence). The CDR3 spells CSARGGLSSYNEQYF. CDR3 coding DNA: TGCAGTGCTAGAGGGGGCCTGAGCTCCTACAATGAGCAGTACTTC.

This clonotype was observed a few times. This chain connects TRBV28 to TRBJ1-4; D is possibly TRBD1 (5 bases). V lost 7 bases, J lost 8 bases, and 17 bases lay in between. CDR1 is MDHEN, CDR2 SYDVKM, per germline. The CDR3 covers 14 residues. CDR3 nucleotides: TGTGCCAGCATACCGACAGTAATGGGCGAAAAACTGTTTTTT. As protein: CASIPTVMGEKLFF.

This clonotype came up once. The rearrangement uses TRBV27 and TRBJ1-5; D uncertain. The CDR3 has 14 residues. The germline V gene encodes CDR1 MNHEY and CDR2 SMNVEV (reference sequence). V lost 3 bases and J lost 7, with 13 bases in between. The CDR3 nucleotides read TGTGCCAGCAGTTTGATGGGGAATCGGCAGCCCCAGCATTTT. Amino acid sequence: CASSLMGNRQPQHF.

Remarks on this clonotype: It is unclear where the CDR3 begins or ends on the DNA, so no DNA is shown, and the CDR3 is as TCRdb lists it. The chain joins TRBV20-1 to TRBJ2-7; no check of the table's D call, TRBD1, against the DNA was made. Germline V lookup: CDR1 DFQATT, CDR2 SNEGSKA (reference sequence). The CDR3 sequence runs 24 residues, both termini included. The CDR3 sequence is CSASRDSSNYGYTFGSGTPSEQYF.

As concerns this clonotype: Given a much more abundant clone one base away, this may be a read error. The V gene is TRBV4-2, the J gene TRBJ2-5; tentative D call: TRBD1 (5 bases). The J call may be in error: the DNA end matches TRBJ2-7 better. The germline CDR1 and CDR2 sequences are LGHNA and YNFKEQ. The CDR3 consists of 12 residues. The CDR3 sequence is CASNQKGNEQYF. The CDR3 nucleotides are TGTGCCAGCAACCAAAAGGGGAACGAGCAGTACTTC.

In regard to this clonotype: Being one base from a much bigger clone, this may be a read error. The CDR3 sequence is CASSSGPDGGYNF. DNA for the CDR3: TGTGCCAGCAGCTCCGGGCCTGATGGGGGCTACAACTTC. The rearrangement joins TRBV7-2 to TRBJ1-2; possible D gene TRBD1, 6 bases. The CDR3 is 13 amino acids. Germline CDR1 and CDR2: SGHTA and FQGNSA.

In this sample, this clonotype turned up once. The chain is built from TRBV2 and TRBJ1-1; 8 nucleotides match TRBD1. Germline CDR1 reads SNHLY; CDR2 reads FYNNEI. CDR3 length equals 14 residues. V lost 5 bases to trimming and J lost 3 bases; unmatched junction nucleotides: 5. The CDR3 DNA is TGTGCCAGCAGTCGGGACAGGCCTTACACTGAAGCTTTCTTT. It encodes CASSRDRPYTEAFF.

The chain couples TRBV30 to TRBJ1-5; D is unclear. The CDR3 is made up of 10 amino acids. Germline CDR1 reads GTSNPN; CDR2 reads SVGIG (reference sequence). V was clipped by 6 bases and J by 7 bases, with 7 bases between them. The DNA for the CDR3 is TGTGCCTGCGGAGAGCAGCCCCAGCATTTT. Its translation: CACGEQPQHF.

Many counts were recorded for this clonotype. The chain employs TRBV5-6 and TRBJ2-5, with D hard to call. The length of the CDR3 is 13 residues. V lost 2 bases to trimming and J lost 5 bases, with 10 bases between them. Germline V CDR1 and CDR2: SGHDT, YYEEEE. The CDR3 loop is CASSFLGLETQYF. The CDR3 DNA follows: TGTGCCAGCAGCTTTTTGGGTTTGGAGACCCAGTACTTC.